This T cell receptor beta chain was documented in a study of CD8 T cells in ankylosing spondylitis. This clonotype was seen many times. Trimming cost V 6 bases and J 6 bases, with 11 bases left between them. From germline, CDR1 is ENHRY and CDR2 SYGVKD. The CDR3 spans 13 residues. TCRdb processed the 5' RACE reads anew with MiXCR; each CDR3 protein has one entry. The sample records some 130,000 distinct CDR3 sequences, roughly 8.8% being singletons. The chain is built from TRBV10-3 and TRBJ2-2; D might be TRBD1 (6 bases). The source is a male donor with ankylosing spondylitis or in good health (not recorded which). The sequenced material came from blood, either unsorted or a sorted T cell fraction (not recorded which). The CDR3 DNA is TGTGCCATCAGCACAGGGAAGGCCGGGGAGCTGTTTTTT. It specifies CAISTGKAGELFF.